This TCR beta chain was found in a study of shared clonotypes between healthy human individuals. This CDR3 spans 13 amino acids. V was shortened by 7 bases and J by 7 bases, with 20 bases between the two germline ends. Germline V gene sequence: CDR1 SQVTM, CDR2 ANQGSEA. TCRdb keeps only in-frame clones here, not all; method: immunoSEQ multiplex PCR. Of about 110,000 clones listed, 68% are singletons. Sequenced material: memory CD8+ T cells sorted from blood. Subset: CD45RO+ cells pooled with CCR7-negative TemRA cells. The gene calls are TRBV29-1 and TRBJ2-7; tentatively, D is TRBD2 (5 bases). The clonotype was recovered from a woman in her twenties or thirties in good health. CDR3 in DNA: TGCAGCGCCGAAGGGAGCGCGGTTAAAGAGCAGTACTTC. Its translation is CSAEGSAVKEQYF.